One TCR beta chain is described in this entry. The authors' processing: From reference gene primer amplification, estimates of nucleated cell counts were derived. This table comes from immunoSEQ multiplex PCR, and its TCRdb copy is limited to in-frame clones, with some not included. Clone size and V and J calls were adopted from that table, with D and trimming inferred from the DNA. The repertoire includes 150,000 or so clones, less than 85% of them detected once, and 7% to 10% sits in the top ten. This CDR3 contains 12 residues. Trimming at V came to 8 bases and at J to 4 bases, leaving 7 bases not matched to a gene. From germline, CDR1 is GTSNPN and CDR2 SVGIG (reference sequence). The data stem from a study of blood T cell repertoires in COVID-19. About the research overall: The samples span acute and convalescent COVID-19 from the United States, Italy and Spain. The analysed material was cDNA or gDNA that came from T cells, B-cell-depleted T cells, or PBMCs.

The genes are TRBV30 and TRBJ2-7; 8 positions agree with TRBD2. This TCR was recovered from a woman aged 55 to 70 with COVID-19, enrolled during active disease. Sample: peripheral blood. This CDR3 is CAGRVAGYEQYF. Written as DNA, the CDR3 is TGTGCCGGACGGGTAGCGGGATACGAGCAGTACTTC.